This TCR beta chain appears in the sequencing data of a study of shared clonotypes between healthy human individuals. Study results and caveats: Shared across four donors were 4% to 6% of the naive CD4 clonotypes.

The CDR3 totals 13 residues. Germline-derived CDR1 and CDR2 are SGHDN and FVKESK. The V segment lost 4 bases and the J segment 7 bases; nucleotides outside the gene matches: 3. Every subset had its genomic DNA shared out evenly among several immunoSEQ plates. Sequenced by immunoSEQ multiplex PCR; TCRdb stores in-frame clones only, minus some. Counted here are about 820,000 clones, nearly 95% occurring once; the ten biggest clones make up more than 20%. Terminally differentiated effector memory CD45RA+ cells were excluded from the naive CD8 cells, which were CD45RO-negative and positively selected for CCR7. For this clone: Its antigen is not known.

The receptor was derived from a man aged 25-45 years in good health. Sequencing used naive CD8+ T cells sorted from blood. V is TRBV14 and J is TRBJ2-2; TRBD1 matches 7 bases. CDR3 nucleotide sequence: TGTGCCAGCAGCCTACAGGGGTACGGGGAGCTGTTTTTT. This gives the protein CASSLQGYGELFF.